This paragraph covers one T cell receptor (beta chain) sequence. This entry comes from a study of shared clonotypes between healthy human individuals. From germline, CDR1 is SGHRS and CDR2 YFSETQ. The CDR3 totals 16 residues. V lost 0 bases and J 0 bases, leaving 12 bases between the germline ends. Clones were read by immunoSEQ multiplex PCR, and TCRdb kept only the in-frame ones, dropping some. The sample has around 600,000 clones, around 97% seen once. This receptor was identified in a woman younger than 45 in good health. Input material: naive CD4+ T cells sorted from blood. Subset meaning: CD45RA+ positively selected. This chain connects TRBV5-1 to TRBJ1-1, with D maybe TRBD1 (6 bases). The CDR3 loop reads CASSLVTGRLNTEAFF. The CDR3, as DNA: TGCGCCAGCAGCTTGGTTACAGGGAGATTGAACACTGAAGCTTTCTTT.